Sequencing of this T cell receptor (beta chain) was carried out in a study of blood T cell repertoires in COVID-19. For the study at large: There were acute and convalescent COVID-19 samples, and they came from the United States, Italy and Spain. T cells, B-cell-depleted T cells, or PBMCs supplied cDNA or gDNA.

As processed by the authors: Reference gene primers were amplified, and this amplification served to estimate nucleated cell counts. Some clones are missing from TCRdb's copy, which holds only in-frame ones; the method was immunoSEQ multiplex PCR. The D gene and trimming were derived from the DNA, and the V and J assignments and clone size from that table. The sample yields a few hundred thousand clones, about 83% seen once. In germline, CDR1 is MDHEN, CDR2 SYDVKM. This CDR3 is 16 amino acids long. V was clipped by 4 bases and J by 0 bases, with 15 bases between them. Sequenced: peripheral blood. This clonotype was obtained from a woman between 40 and 55 years old who had recovered from COVID-19. The V and J genes are TRBV28 and TRBJ1-1, with unresolved D. The CDR3 coding sequence is TGTGCCAGCAGTTCCATCGAGGGATTTTTGAACACTGAAGCTTTCTTT. Encoded protein: CASSSIEGFLNTEAFF.